This T cell receptor beta chain was identified in a study of OX40 agonist ivuxolimab in advanced cancers. General study results and limits: CD8+ T cells averaged more expanded clones than CD4+. Near-lowest levels of clonal expansion characterized partial responders at 0.1-3.0 mg/kg.

Clones were sequenced by immunoSEQ multiplex PCR, and TCRdb holds only the in-frame ones, with some missing. The sample comprises 70,000 to 75,000 clones, roughly 87% of which are singletons, and less than 0.65% rests with the top ten. This CDR3 spans 14 amino acids. J was trimmed by 2 bases and V by 6 bases; bases with no gene match: 5. CDR1 and CDR2 from the germline V gene are SGHTA and FQGNSA. Details on this clone: Its antigen is as yet unknown.

The sample consisted of CD4+ or CD8+ T cells sorted from blood, taken in a trial of the OX40 agonist ivuxolimab. The receptor was isolated from an adult with an advanced solid tumor such as melanoma, head and neck, liver or kidney cancer. The chain recombines TRBV7-2 with TRBJ1-2; TRBD1 agrees at 8 bases. Here the CDR3 DNA reads TGTGCCAGCAGTTATGGACAGGGAAACTATGGCTACACCTTC. Its protein product is CASSYGQGNYGYTF. The entire variable domain, with the rest obtained from reference TRBV7-2 and TRBJ1-2, is as follows: GAGVSQSPSNKVTEKGKDVELRCDPISGHTALYWYRQSLGQGLEFLIYFQGNSAPDKSGLPSDRFSAERTGGSVSTLTIQRTQQEDSAVYLCASSYGQGNYGYTFGSGTRLTVV.